Below, one T cell receptor beta chain is given with its context. Seattle patient enrollment occurred during active infection, with longitudinal follow-up thereafter. From germline, CDR1 is LNHDA and CDR2 SQIVND (reference sequence). After removal of 5 bases from V and 7 bases from J, the junction contained 10 bases not matched to a gene. The CDR3 spans 14 residues. In the original workflow: Amplification of reference gene primers was used by the study to estimate nucleated cell counts. TCRdb's copy holds only in-frame clones and misses some; the assay was immunoSEQ multiplex PCR. The DNA was the basis for D and trimming; V, J and clone size are from that table. The profile shows 350,000 to 450,000 clones, around 87% of them singletons. This entry comes from a study of blood T cell repertoires in COVID-19.

The chain has TRBV19 and TRBJ1-2; 7 nucleotides line up with TRBD1. The sample was peripheral blood. The clonotype comes from a woman in her fifties or sixties with COVID-19, enrolled during active disease. CDR3 in amino acids: CASSELGQELGYTF. The CDR3 DNA sequence: TGTGCCAGTAGTGAACTAGGACAGGAGCTTGGCTACACCTTC.